The entry below describes one T cell receptor (beta chain). The data belong to a study of blood T cell repertoires in COVID-19. About the study: Samples came from the United States, Italy and Spain, spanning acute and convalescent COVID-19. PBMCs, B-cell-depleted T cells, or T cells were the source of the cDNA or gDNA that made up the material.

As originally analysed: Reference gene primer amplification yielded estimated nucleated cell counts. Only in-frame clones appear in the TCRdb table, and some are missing; sequencing was by immunoSEQ multiplex PCR. V and J calls and clone size are as listed in that table; D and trimming were resolved from the DNA. The sample lists about 170,000 clones, 80% to 90% occurring once. Germline-derived CDR1 and CDR2 are SGHTA and FQGNSA. After removal of 6 bases from V and 0 bases from J, the junction contained 8 bases not matched to a gene. CDR3 size: 16 residues. Seattle researchers signed up patients amid active infection and tracked them longitudinally.

The rearrangement uses TRBV7-2 and TRBJ2-1; 7 bases map to TRBD2. The TCR comes from a woman in her fifties or sixties with COVID-19, enrolled during active disease. Specimen: peripheral blood. The CDR3 spells CASSRTGTTSYNEQFF. The DNA of the CDR3 is TGTGCCAGCAGTCGAACCGGGACTACCTCCTACAATGAGCAGTTCTTC.